These 23 T cell receptor beta chains were all obtained from the same sample, sequenced in a study of blood T cell repertoires in COVID-19. Repertoires were generated with immunoSEQ multiplex PCR, while TCRdb's copy carries only in-frame clones and drops some. There are 150,000 to 250,000 clones in the sample; about 86% occur only once, and approximately 7.6% lies in the top ten. Sequenced: PBMCs or T cells enriched from blood (not recorded which). The source of these receptors is a man aged 35 to 55 who had recovered from COVID-19.

The chain is built from TRBV6-5 and TRBJ1-5; D might be TRBD1 (5 bases). This CDR3 has 15 amino acids. The ends were cut back, 0 bases at V and 1 base at J, with 7 bases in the middle. The germline CDR1 and CDR2 sequences are MNHEY and SVGAGI. Written as DNA, the CDR3 is TGTGCCAGCAGTTACTCGAAGGGGAGCAATCAGCCCCAGCATTTT. It specifies CASSYSKGSNQPQHF.

This chain connects TRBV2 to TRBJ1-2, with 8 positions matching TRBD1. The germline V gene has CDR1 SNHLY and CDR2 FYNNEI. Trimming cost V 7 bases and J 4 bases; bases outside gene matches: 5. CDR3 length: 13 amino acids. CDR3: CASIGQGFYGYTF. CDR3 bases: TGTGCCAGCATCGGACAGGGTTTCTATGGCTACACCTTC.

This clone was observed a single time. In DNA form, the CDR3 reads TGCACCAGCAGCCAAGCACAGGGAAACTACGAGCAGTACTTC. Amino acids: CTSSQAQGNYEQYF. The chain joins TRBV1 to TRBJ2-7; the table assigns TRBD1, which was not confirmed against the DNA. TRBV1 is assigned pseudogene status. The CDR3 runs 14 residues.

J is TRBJ1-2 and V is TRBV14, with D unresolved. There are 14 residues in the CDR3. The germline V gene encodes CDR1 SGHDN and CDR2 FVKESK. V was cut by 1 base and J by 4 bases, with 10 bases left in between. In DNA form, the CDR3 reads TGTGCCAGCAGCCAAGCCGGGATTTCCTATGGCTACACCTTC. Amino acids: CASSQAGISYGYTF.

This chain links TRBV5-1 with TRBJ1-1; TRBD1 aligns across 7 bases. V gave up 4 bases and J gave up 11 bases; unmatched junction bases: 14. The CDR3 covers 14 residues. CDR1 is SGHRS, CDR2 YFSETQ, per germline. CDR3 amino acids: CASSGPGQASAAFF. The CDR3 DNA sequence: TGCGCCAGCAGCGGCCCCGGACAGGCATCGGCGGCTTTCTTT.

This clone was counted only a few times. V is TRBV5-4 and J is TRBJ2-1; 7 bases are a match to TRBD1. V was clipped by 3 bases and J by 6 bases; unmatched bases: 9. There are 15 residues in the CDR3. In germline, CDR1 is SGHNT, CDR2 YYREEE (reference sequence). The CDR3 DNA reads as TGTGCCAGCAGCTGGGGGACAGTCGGCCCCAATGAGCAGTTCTTC. Its protein product is CASSWGTVGPNEQFF. The full variable domain, completed using reference TRBV5-4 and TRBJ2-1, is ETGVTQSPTHLIKTRGQQVTLRCSSQSGHNTVSWYQQALGQGPQFIFQYYREEENGRGNFPPRFSGLQFPNYSSELNVNALELDDSALYLCASSWGTVGPNEQFFGPGTRLTVL.

This clone was counted many times. The chain combines TRBV6-1 with TRBJ1-2, with D perhaps matching TRBD1 (5 bases). From germline, CDR1 is MNHNS and CDR2 SASEGT. The CDR3 runs 12 residues. Trimming took 3 bases from V and 6 from J, leaving 8 bases between them. CDR3 bases: TGTGCCAGCAGTGACCAGGGCGATGGCTACACCTTC. It encodes CASSDQGDGYTF.

V usage is TRBV7-9 and J usage is TRBJ1-3, with a possible D match to TRBD1 (5 bases). This CDR3 has 16 amino acids. CDR1 is SEHNR and CDR2 is FQNEAQ in the germline V gene (reference sequence). V lost 5 bases and J lost 0, with 14 bases in between. CDR3 sequence reads: CASSLLSGGSGNTIYF. Written as DNA, the CDR3 is TGTGCCAGCAGCCTACTCTCGGGGGGCTCTGGAAACACCATATATTTT.

This clone was observed once. This chain's CDR3 is CASSPRQEQKLFF. CDR3 bases: TGTGCCAGCAGTCCCAGACAGGAACAAAAACTGTTTTTT. V is TRBV12-3 or TRBV12-4 and J is TRBJ1-4, with D possibly TRBD1 on 6 matching bases. The CDR3 loop spans 13 amino acids. Trimming removed 5 bases from V and 9 bases from J, with 13 bases in between.

The chain combines TRBV2 with TRBJ1-4, with 9 bases matching TRBD1. Trimming removed 6 bases from V and 8 bases from J; junction bases left unmatched: 13. The germline gives CDR1 SNHLY, CDR2 FYNNEI. CDR3 length: 16 amino acids. The CDR3 bases are TGTGCCAGCAGGCAAACAGGGGGCATTTTTCAGGAAAAACTGTTTTTT. Residues: CASRQTGGIFQEKLFF.

This clone was seen just once. The gene calls are TRBV4-2 and TRBJ1-4, with D possibly matching TRBD1 (6 bases). Trimming removed 8 bases from V and 8 bases from J, with 21 bases in between. Germline CDR1 and CDR2: LGHNA and YNFKEQ. CDR3 length: 15 residues. This CDR3 reads CASRSRKGVGEKLFF. CDR3 bases: TGTGCCAGCCGAAGCAGGAAGGGGGTTGGGGAAAAACTGTTTTTT.

The chain employs TRBV6-1 and TRBJ2-7; no reliable D call. The CDR3 spans 12 residues. Between the trimmed V and J ends, which lost 6 bases and 2 bases, there was a span of 8 bases. The germline CDR1 and CDR2 sequences are MNHNS and SASEGT. CDR3 region: CASRLQTYEQYF. In nucleotides, the CDR3 is TGTGCCAGCAGGTTACAGACCTACGAGCAGTACTTC.

The chain is built from TRBV5-4 and TRBJ1-4; TRBD1 matches 7 bases. This CDR3 has 16 amino acids. Per germline, CDR1 SGHNT and CDR2 YYREEE (reference sequence). V was clipped by 4 bases and J by 0 bases; unmatched bases: 6. CDR3 sequence reads: CASSPGDSSTNEKLFF. CDR3 nucleotides: TGTGCCAGCAGCCCTGGGGACAGCTCAACTAATGAAAAACTGTTTTTT.

CDR3 DNA: TGTGCCAGTAGAGATCCGGGGAATTCACCCCTCCACTTT. Encoded protein: CASRDPGNSPLHF. V gene TRBV19 combines with J gene TRBJ1-6; D unresolved. This CDR3 contains 13 residues. Germline V gives CDR1 LNHDA, CDR2 SQIVND (reference sequence). Deletions cut 6 bases from V and 7 bases from J, with 10 bases between. Complete variable domain (other parts from reference TRBV19 and TRBJ1-6): DGGITQSPKYLFRKEGQNVTLSCEQNLNHDAMYWYRQDPGQGLRLIYYSQIVNDFQKGDIAEGYSVSREKKESFPLTVTSAQKNPTAFYLCASRDPGNSPLHFGNGTRLTVT.

The CDR3 bases are TGTGCCAGTAGTACCCATGGGGGGGCGCAGTACTTC. Protein product: CASSTHGGAQYF. The chain carries TRBV19 and TRBJ2-7; the D gene is possibly TRBD2 (7 bases). V was cut by 4 bases and J by 9 bases, with 13 bases left in between. From germline, CDR1 is LNHDA and CDR2 SQIVND (reference sequence). The CDR3 sequence is 12 residues long.

This chain joins TRBV7-9 and TRBJ2-3, with D hard to call. V was clipped by 2 bases and J by 2 bases, with 8 bases between them. The CDR3 length is 14 residues. Germline V CDR1 and CDR2: SEHNR, FQNEAQ (reference sequence). CDR3: CASSLSAATDTQYF. The CDR3 DNA reads TGTGCCAGCAGCTTATCGGCGGCCACAGATACGCAGTATTTT.

The chain combines TRBV19 with TRBJ1-1; maybe TRBD1 (6 bases). CDR1 is LNHDA, CDR2 SQIVND, per germline (reference sequence). The CDR3 totals 12 residues. Trimming took 8 bases from V and 3 from J, leaving 10 bases between them. CDR3 residues: CASVTGYTEAFF. CDR3 DNA sequence: TGTGCCAGTGTTACAGGGTACACTGAAGCTTTCTTT. The full variable domain, its missing parts supplied by reference TRBV19 and TRBJ1-1, is DGGITQSPKYLFRKEGQNVTLSCEQNLNHDAMYWYRQDPGQGLRLIYYSQIVNDFQKGDIAEGYSVSREKKESFPLTVTSAQKNPTAFYLCASVTGYTEAFFGQGTRLTVV.

CDR3 sequence reads: CASSQVISGGANVLTF. CDR3 sequence (DNA): TGCGCCAGCAGCCAAGTTATCAGCGGGGGGGCCAACGTCCTGACTTTC. The rearrangement links TRBV4-1 to TRBJ2-6; a possible D gene is TRBD2 (6 bases). The CDR3 is 16 amino acids. Trimming took 1 base from V and 4 from J, leaving 11 bases between them. Per the germline V gene, CDR1 is MGHRA and CDR2 is YSYEKL.

The CDR3 coding sequence is TGCGCCAGCAGCCAAGGAGGGCGGGGGCGCCGCACAGATACGCAGTATTTT. Amino acid sequence: CASSQGGRGRRTDTQYF. The chain employs TRBV4-1 and TRBJ2-3; D perhaps matches TRBD2 (7 bases). This CDR3 contains 17 residues. Trimming removed 1 base at V and 1 base at J, with 15 bases between. The germline gives CDR1 MGHRA, CDR2 YSYEKL.

The rearrangement uses TRBV19 and TRBJ2-5; TRBD1 matches at 10 bases. V lost 5 bases and J lost 5; bases outside the gene matches: 8. This CDR3 has 15 residues. CDR1 is LNHDA, CDR2 SQIVND, per germline (reference sequence). The CDR3 DNA sequence: TGTGCCAGTAGTGGAAGACAGGGGGCTTGGGAGACCCAGTACTTC. It is translated as CASSGRQGAWETQYF.

The chain links TRBV4-2 to TRBJ1-2; the D gene is possibly TRBD1 (5 bases). CDR3 length equals 15 residues. Germline loops: CDR1 LGHNA, CDR2 YNFKEQ. V lost 0 bases to trimming and J lost 2 bases, with 10 bases between them. As DNA, the CDR3 is TGTGCCAGCAGCCAAGATCCGGGGGGGAACTATGGCTACACCTTC. It specifies CASSQDPGGNYGYTF.

The J gene is TRBJ1-1, the V gene TRBV4-1, with a weak D call TRBD1 (6 bases). CDR3 length equals 15 residues. CDR1 MGHRA and CDR2 YSYEKL come from the germline V gene. The ends were cut back, 4 bases at V and 0 bases at J, with 12 bases in the middle. In DNA form, the CDR3 reads TGCGCCAGCAGCCCCCGTAGGGGGATGAACACTGAAGCTTTCTTT. Translated, it gives CASSPRRGMNTEAFF.

This sequence joins TRBV18 and TRBJ1-6; tentative D call: TRBD1 (5 bases). This CDR3 is 14 amino acids long. CDR1 is KGHSH, CDR2 LQKENI, per germline. V was trimmed by 3 bases and J by 5 bases, leaving 8 bases between them. The CDR3 nucleotides are TGTGCCAGCTCACCCGACAGAAATAATTCACCCCTCCACTTT. Protein sequence: CASSPDRNNSPLHF.